This TCR beta chain was sequenced during a study of blood T cell repertoires in COVID-19. Study-wide context: Acute and convalescent COVID-19 samples came from the United States, Italy and Spain. Sample material is recorded as cDNA or gDNA derived from T cells, B-cell-depleted T cells, or PBMCs.

This clone was counted a few times. Germline V gives CDR1 SGHDT, CDR2 YYEEEE. V was clipped by 4 bases and J by 1 base, with 14 bases between them. The CDR3 extends over 15 amino acids. Repertoires were generated with immunoSEQ multiplex PCR, while TCRdb's copy carries only in-frame clones and drops some. The sample consists of 90,000 to 100,000 clones, 70% to 85% of them appearing once. The sequencing input was peripheral blood. J is TRBJ1-2 and V is TRBV5-6; perhaps TRBD1 as D (5 bases). The receptor comes from a woman in her fifties or sixties in a cohort sampled during active or convalescent COVID-19. The CDR3 spells CASSPSYRNNYGYTF. In nucleotides, the CDR3 is TGTGCCAGCAGCCCATCATACAGGAATAACTATGGCTACACCTTC.